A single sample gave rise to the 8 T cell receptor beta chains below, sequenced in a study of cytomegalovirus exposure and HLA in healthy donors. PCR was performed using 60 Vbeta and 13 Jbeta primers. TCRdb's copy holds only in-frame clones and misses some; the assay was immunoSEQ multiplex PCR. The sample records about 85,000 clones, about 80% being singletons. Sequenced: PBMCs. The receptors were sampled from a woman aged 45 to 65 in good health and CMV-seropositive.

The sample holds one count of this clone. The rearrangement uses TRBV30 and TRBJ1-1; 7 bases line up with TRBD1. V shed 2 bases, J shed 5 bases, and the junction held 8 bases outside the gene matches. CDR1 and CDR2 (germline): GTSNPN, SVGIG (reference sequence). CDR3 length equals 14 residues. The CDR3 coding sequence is TGTGCCTGGAGTATCCAGGGGGATGGGACTGAAGCTTTCTTT. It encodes CAWSIQGDGTEAFF. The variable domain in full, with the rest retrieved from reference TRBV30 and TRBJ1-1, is SQTIHQWPATLVQPVGSPLSLECTVEGTSNPNLYWYRQAAGRGLQLLFYSVGIGQISSEVPQNLSASRPQDRQFILSSKKLLLSDSGFYLCAWSIQGDGTEAFFGQGTRLTVV.

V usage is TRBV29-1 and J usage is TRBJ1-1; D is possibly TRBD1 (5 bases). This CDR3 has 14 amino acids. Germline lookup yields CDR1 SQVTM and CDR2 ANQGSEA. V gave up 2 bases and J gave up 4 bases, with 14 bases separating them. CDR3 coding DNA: TGCAGCGTTGAACCACAGGCCTTGGCCACTGAAGCTTTCTTT. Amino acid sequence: CSVEPQALATEAFF.

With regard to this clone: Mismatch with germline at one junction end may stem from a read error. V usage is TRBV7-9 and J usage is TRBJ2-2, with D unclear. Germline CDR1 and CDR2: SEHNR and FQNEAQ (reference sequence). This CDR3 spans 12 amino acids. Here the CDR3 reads CSSSSRTGELFF. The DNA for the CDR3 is TGTTCCAGCAGCTCTCGCACCGGGGAGCTGTTTTTT.

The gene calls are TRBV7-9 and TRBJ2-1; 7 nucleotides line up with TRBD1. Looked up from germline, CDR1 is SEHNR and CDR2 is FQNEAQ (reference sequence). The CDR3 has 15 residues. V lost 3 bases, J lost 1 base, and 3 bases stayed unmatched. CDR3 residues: CASSFQQGSYNEQFF. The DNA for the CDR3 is TGTGCCAGCAGCTTCCAACAGGGGTCCTACAATGAGCAGTTCTTC.

Here the CDR3 DNA reads TGCGCCAGCAGCCCCCCACTCACCGGGGAGCTGTTTTTT. Protein: CASSPPLTGELFF. The rearrangement links TRBV5-1 to TRBJ2-2; D remains unclear. The CDR3 extends over 13 amino acids. Looked up from germline, CDR1 is SGHRS and CDR2 is YFSETQ. Trimming took 4 bases from V and 4 from J, leaving 8 bases between them.

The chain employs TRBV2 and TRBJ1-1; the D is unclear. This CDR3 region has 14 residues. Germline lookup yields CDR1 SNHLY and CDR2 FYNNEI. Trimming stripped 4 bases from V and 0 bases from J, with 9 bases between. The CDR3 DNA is TGTGCCAGCAGTGGGAGGACGGTGAACACTGAAGCTTTCTTT. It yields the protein CASSGRTVNTEAFF. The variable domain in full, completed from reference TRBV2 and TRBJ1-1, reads EPEVTQTPSHQVTQMGQEVILRCVPISNHLYFYWYRQILGQKVEFLVSFYNNEISEKSEIFDDQFSVERPDGSNFTLKIRSTKLEDSAMYFCASSGRTVNTEAFFGQGTRLTVV.

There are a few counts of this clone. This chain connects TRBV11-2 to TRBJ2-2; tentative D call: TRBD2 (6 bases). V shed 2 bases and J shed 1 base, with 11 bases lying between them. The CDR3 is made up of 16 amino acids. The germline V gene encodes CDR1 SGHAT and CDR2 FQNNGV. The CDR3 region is CASSLLGGRNTGELFF. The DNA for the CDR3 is TGTGCCAGCAGCTTATTGGGAGGCCGGAACACCGGGGAGCTGTTTTTT.

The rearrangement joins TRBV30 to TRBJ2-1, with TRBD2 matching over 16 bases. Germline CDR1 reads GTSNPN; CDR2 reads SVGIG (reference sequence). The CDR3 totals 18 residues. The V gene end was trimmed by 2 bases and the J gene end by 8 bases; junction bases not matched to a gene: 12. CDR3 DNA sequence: TGTGCCTGGAGTCCAGTGGGACTAGCGGGAGGGTGGTACGATGAGCAGTTCTTC. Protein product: CAWSPVGLAGGWYDEQFF.